This T cell receptor (beta chain) was found in a study of blood T cell repertoires in COVID-19. The data were produced by immunoSEQ multiplex PCR, yet TCRdb's version contains in-frame clones alone and is incomplete. The data contain over 20,000 clones, about four fifths of them singletons. Per the germline V gene, CDR1 is MNHEY and CDR2 is SVGAGI. This CDR3 contains 11 residues. Trimming shortened V by 7 bases and J by 8 bases, and 9 bases separated the two germline ends. The source material was peripheral blood. This sequence joins TRBV6-5 and TRBJ1-3, with D tentatively TRBD1 (5 bases). This clonotype was obtained from a human donor in a cohort sampled during active COVID-19. CDR3 nucleotide sequence: TGTGCCAGCATGGGGGGAGACACCATATATTTT. It translates to CASMGGDTIYF.